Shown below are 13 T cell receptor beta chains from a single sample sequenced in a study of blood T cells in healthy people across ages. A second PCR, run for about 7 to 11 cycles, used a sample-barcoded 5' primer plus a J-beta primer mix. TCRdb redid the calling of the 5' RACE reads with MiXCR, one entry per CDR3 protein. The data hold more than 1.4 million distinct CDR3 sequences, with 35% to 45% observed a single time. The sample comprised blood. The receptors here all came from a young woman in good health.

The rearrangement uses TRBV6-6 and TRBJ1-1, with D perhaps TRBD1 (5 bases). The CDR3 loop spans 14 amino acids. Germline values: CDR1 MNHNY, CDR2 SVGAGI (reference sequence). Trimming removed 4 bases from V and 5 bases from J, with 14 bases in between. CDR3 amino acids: CASSSTGGETEAFF. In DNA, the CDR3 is TGTGCCAGCAGTTCCACAGGTGGGGAAACTGAAGCTTTCTTT.

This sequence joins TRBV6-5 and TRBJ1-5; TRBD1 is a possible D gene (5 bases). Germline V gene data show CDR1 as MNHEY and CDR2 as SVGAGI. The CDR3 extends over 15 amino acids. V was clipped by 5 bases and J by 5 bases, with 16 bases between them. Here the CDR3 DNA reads TGTGCCAGCAGTCCCCTGGTCGGGACCGATCAGCCCCAGCATTTT. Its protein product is CASSPLVGTDQPQHF.

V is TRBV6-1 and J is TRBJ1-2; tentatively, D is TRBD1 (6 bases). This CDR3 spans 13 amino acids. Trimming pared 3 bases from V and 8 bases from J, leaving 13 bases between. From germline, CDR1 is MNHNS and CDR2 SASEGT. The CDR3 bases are TGTGCCAGCAGTGAGACAGGCCATTCAGGCTACACCTTC. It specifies CASSETGHSGYTF.

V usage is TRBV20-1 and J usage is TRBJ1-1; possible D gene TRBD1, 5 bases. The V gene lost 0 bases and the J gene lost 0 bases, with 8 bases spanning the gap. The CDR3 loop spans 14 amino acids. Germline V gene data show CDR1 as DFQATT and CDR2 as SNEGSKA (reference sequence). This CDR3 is CSAREGRMNTEAFF. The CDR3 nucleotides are TGCAGTGCTAGAGAGGGACGGATGAACACTGAAGCTTTCTTT.

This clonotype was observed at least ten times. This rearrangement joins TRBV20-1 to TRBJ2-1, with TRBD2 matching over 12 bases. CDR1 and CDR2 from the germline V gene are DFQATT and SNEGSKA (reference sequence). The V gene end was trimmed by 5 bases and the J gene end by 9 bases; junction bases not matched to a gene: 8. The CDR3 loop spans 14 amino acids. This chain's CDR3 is CSASSSGRASEQFF. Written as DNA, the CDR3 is TGCAGTGCTTCTTCTAGCGGGAGGGCCAGTGAGCAGTTCTTC.

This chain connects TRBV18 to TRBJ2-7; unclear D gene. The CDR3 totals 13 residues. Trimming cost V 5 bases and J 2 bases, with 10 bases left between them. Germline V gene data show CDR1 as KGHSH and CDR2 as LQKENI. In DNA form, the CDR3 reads TGTGCCAGCTCAGAAGGGTATGCCTACGAGCAGTACTTC. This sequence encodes CASSEGYAYEQYF.

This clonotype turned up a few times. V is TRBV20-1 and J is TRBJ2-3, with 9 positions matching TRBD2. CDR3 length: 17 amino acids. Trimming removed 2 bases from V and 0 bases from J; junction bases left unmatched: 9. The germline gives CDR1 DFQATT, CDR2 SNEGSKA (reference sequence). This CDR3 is CSARTSGRSYSTDTQYF. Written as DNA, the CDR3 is TGCAGTGCTAGAACTAGCGGGCGCTCTTATAGCACAGATACGCAGTATTTT.

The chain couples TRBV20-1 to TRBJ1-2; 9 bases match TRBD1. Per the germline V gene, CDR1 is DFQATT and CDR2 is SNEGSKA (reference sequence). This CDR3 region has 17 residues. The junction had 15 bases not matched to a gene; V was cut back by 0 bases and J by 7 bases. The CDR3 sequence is CSARDDLAPGQGRGYTF. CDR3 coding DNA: TGCAGTGCTAGAGATGATTTAGCACCGGGACAGGGACGTGGCTACACCTTC.

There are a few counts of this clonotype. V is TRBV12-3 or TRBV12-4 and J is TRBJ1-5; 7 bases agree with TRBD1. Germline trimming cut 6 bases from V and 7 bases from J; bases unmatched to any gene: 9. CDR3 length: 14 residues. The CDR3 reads CASREQGRGQPQHF. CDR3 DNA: TGTGCCAGCAGGGAACAGGGGAGGGGGCAGCCCCAGCATTTT.

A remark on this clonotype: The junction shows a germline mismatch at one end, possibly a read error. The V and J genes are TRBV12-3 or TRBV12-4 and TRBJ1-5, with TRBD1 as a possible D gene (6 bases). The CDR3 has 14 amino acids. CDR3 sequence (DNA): TGTGCCACAAGGACCAACAGGGACAATCGGCCCCAGCATTTT. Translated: CATRTNRDNRPQHF.

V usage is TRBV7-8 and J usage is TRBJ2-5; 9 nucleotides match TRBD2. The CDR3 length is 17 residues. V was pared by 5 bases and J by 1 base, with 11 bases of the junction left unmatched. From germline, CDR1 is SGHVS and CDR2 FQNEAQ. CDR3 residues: CASSHTWTSASQETQYF. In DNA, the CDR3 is TGTGCCAGCAGCCACACCTGGACTAGCGCCTCCCAAGAGACCCAGTACTTC. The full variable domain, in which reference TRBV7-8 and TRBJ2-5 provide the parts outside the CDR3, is GAGVSQSPRYKVAKRGQDVALRCDPISGHVSLFWYQQALGQGPEFLTYFQNEAQLDKSGLPSDRFFAERPEGSVSTLKIQRTQQEDSAVYLCASSHTWTSASQETQYFGPGTRLLVL.

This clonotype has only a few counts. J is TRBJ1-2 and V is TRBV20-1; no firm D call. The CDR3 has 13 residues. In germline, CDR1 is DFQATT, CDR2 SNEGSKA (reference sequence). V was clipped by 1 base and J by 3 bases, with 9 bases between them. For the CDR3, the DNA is TGCAGTGCTAGAGGGCGGGAGGACTATGGCTACACCTTC. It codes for CSARGREDYGYTF.

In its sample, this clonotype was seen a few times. DNA for the CDR3: TGTGCCAGCAGTCGACCGGGACACTCCTACGAGCAGTACTTC. Protein: CASSRPGHSYEQYF. The chain has TRBV28 and TRBJ2-7, with TRBD1 as a possible D gene (6 bases). The CDR3 has 14 residues. The V gene's germline CDR1 is MDHEN and CDR2 SYDVKM. V lost 5 bases, J lost 0 bases, and 11 bases lay in between. The whole variable domain, filled in from reference TRBV28 and TRBJ2-7, reads DVKVTQSSRYLVKRTGEKVFLECVQDMDHENMFWYRQDPGLGLRLIYFSYDVKMKEKGDIPEGYSVSREKKERFSLILESASTNQTSMYLCASSRPGHSYEQYFGPGTRLTVT.